A selection of T cell receptor beta chains follows, all from one sample in a study of beta chain features in type 1 diabetes. Repertoires were generated with immunoSEQ multiplex PCR, while TCRdb's copy carries only in-frame clones and drops some. The profile shows almost 350,000 clones, 9.3% of them singletons. The sequencing sample was made of central memory CD4+ T cells from blood. Receptors were obtained from a man aged 25 to 40 with type 1 diabetes. CDR3s include the opening cysteine and the closing phenylalanine or tryptophan. A D gene is named only where the DNA matches it firmly. Not all rows give a size; the values are once, few, many and, for expanded clones, a class.

J gene,D gene,V gene,clone size,CDR3 DNA,CDR3 protein
TRBJ1-4,TRBD1,TRBV2,-,TGTGCCAGCAGTGAAGAATGGGACAGGACGCTTGAAAAACTGTTTTTT,CASSEEWDRTLEKLFF
TRBJ1-1,-,TRBV7-2,few,TGTGCCAGCAGCAACAGGGAGACGAACACTGAAGCTTTCTTT,CASSNRETNTEAFF
TRBJ1-6,TRBD1,TRBV10-2,few,TGCGCCAGCAGTGAGGGACAGGGTAATTCACCCCTCCACTTT,CASSEGQGNSPLHF
TRBJ1-1,-,TRBV19,few,TGTGCCAGTAGTAACTACAGGGAGGGCACTGAAGCTTTCTTT,CASSNYREGTEAFF
TRBJ1-1,-,TRBV4-1,-,TGCGCCAGCAGGCAGGGAGGCTACACTGAAGCTTTCTTT,CASRQGGYTEAFF
TRBJ2-5,TRBD2,TRBV4-1,-,TGCGCCAGCAGCCGGACCGAGACTAGCCAGGGAGAAGAGACCCAGTACTTC,CASSRTETSQGEETQYF
TRBJ2-2,-,TRBV7-9,-,TGTGCCAGCAGCCAAAGGACAGCCGGGGAGCTGTTTTTT,CASSQRTAGELFF
TRBJ1-2,TRBD1,TRBV18,-,TGTGCCAGCTCACCTGGACAGGATTTCTATGGCTACACCTTC,CASSPGQDFYGYTF
TRBJ2-3,-,TRBV5-4,-,TGTGCCAGCAGCCCAGGGAGTTGGGGAGGTACGCAGTATTTT,CASSPGSWGGTQYF
TRBJ1-1,-,TRBV29-1,-,TGCAGCGTTGAAGATGGAAGAGAAGCTTTCTTT,CSVEDGREAFF
TRBJ2-2,-,TRBV2,-,TGTGCCAGCAGTGGAGGCCAGTCGAACACCGGGGAGCTGTTTTTT,CASSGGQSNTGELFF
TRBJ2-7,TRBD1,TRBV5-1,-,TGCGCCAGCAGCGCGGGACAGGGCCTCGACGAGCAGTACTTC,CASSAGQGLDEQYF
TRBJ2-3,TRBD2,TRBV5-5,few,TGTGCCAGCAGCCTAGCGGGGGGGCCAACAGATACGCAGTATTTT,CASSLAGGPTDTQYF
TRBJ2-7,-,TRBV7-2,-,TGTGCCAGCAGCTTAGCGTTGGGTCAGGTCGACGAGCAGTACTTC,CASSLALGQVDEQYF
TRBJ2-3,-,TRBV7-2,-,TGTGCCAGCGCCCTGGGACCCCAGGGCACAGATACGCAGTATTTT,CASALGPQGTDTQYF
TRBJ2-7,-,TRBV5-4,-,TGTGCCAGCAGTCTTACAGGGCACGAGCAGTACTTC,CASSLTGHEQYF
TRBJ1-2,-,TRBV7-9,many,TGTGCCAGCAGCTTATATGGCTACACCTTC,CASSLYGYTF
TRBJ1-4,TRBD1,TRBV4-3,few,TGCGCCAGCAGCCAAGAGGGGACAGGGGGCGAAAAACTGTTTTTT,CASSQEGTGGEKLFF
TRBJ2-7,-,TRBV7-8,few,TGTGCCAGCAGCTACCAGTGGGAGCAGTACTTC,CASSYQWEQYF
TRBJ2-5,-,TRBV2,few,TGTGCCAGCAGTGATCGACGGGGAGATGAGACCCAGTACTTC,CASSDRRGDETQYF
TRBJ2-2,-,TRBV7-6,few,TGTGCCAGCAGCGACCGTAATTCAGGCGCCGGGGAGCTGTTTTTT,CASSDRNSGAGELFF
TRBJ1-3,-,TRBV30,-,TGTGCCTGGAGGGAAATTACAAGTTCTGGAAACACCATATATTTT,CAWREITSSGNTIYF
TRBJ2-5,-,TRBV9,many,TGTGCCAGCAGCCCCCGCGGGGGCGCCGAGACCCAGTACTTC,CASSPRGGAETQYF
TRBJ1-3,TRBD1,TRBV29-1,-,TGCAGCGCCCGGACAGGGTTCTCTGGAAACACCATATATTTT,CSARTGFSGNTIYF
TRBJ2-7,-,TRBV29-1,-,TGCAGCGGCTCGTTAGGGGCGGGTTACGAGCAGTACTTC,CSGSLGAGYEQYF
TRBJ2-5,TRBD1,TRBV9,-,TGTGCCAGCAGCGGACGCATGACAGGGGGCGCAGAGACCCAGTACTTC,CASSGRMTGGAETQYF
TRBJ1-2,TRBD1,TRBV10-2,-,TGCGCCAGCAGTGATCGGGGACAGGGCTATGGCTACACCTTC,CASSDRGQGYGYTF
TRBJ1-6,TRBD1,TRBV10-3,-,TGTGCCATCAGTGTCGAGGACAGGGGGCGATCACCCCTCCACTTT,CAISVEDRGRSPLHF
TRBJ2-2,-,TRBV7-9,few,TGTGCCAGCAGCTTTTTTGGGGTGAACACCGGGGAGCTGTTTTTT,CASSFFGVNTGELFF
TRBJ2-7,-,TRBV7-2,-,TGTGCCAGCACCGCACTATTTAGCTCCTACGAGCAGTACTTC,CASTALFSSYEQYF
TRBJ1-1,-,TRBV15,few,TGTGCCACCAGCAGAGATAAACGACGAGAGGCAGGGGTGGAAGCTTTCTTT,CATSRDKRREAGVEAFF
TRBJ1-1,-,TRBV5-4,-,TGTGCCAGCAGCTCGGCTCAGGGATCGAACACTGAAGCTTTCTTT,CASSSAQGSNTEAFF
TRBJ2-7,-,TRBV5-1,few,TGCGCCAGCAGCTTGGTTGGGGTATTCTACGAGCAGTACTTC,CASSLVGVFYEQYF